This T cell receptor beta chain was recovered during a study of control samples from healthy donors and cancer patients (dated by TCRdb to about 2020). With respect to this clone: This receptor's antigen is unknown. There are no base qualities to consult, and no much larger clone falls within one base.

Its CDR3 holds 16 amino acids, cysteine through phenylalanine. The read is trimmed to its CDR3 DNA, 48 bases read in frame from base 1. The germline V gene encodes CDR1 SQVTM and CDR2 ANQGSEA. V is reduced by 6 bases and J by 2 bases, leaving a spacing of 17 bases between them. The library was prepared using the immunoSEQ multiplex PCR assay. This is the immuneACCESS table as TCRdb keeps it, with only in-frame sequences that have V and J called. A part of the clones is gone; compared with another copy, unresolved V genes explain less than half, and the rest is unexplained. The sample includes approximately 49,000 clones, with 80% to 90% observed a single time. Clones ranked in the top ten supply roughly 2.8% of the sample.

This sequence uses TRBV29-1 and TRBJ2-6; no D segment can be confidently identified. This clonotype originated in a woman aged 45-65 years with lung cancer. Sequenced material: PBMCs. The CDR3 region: CSVFPRDATGANVLTF. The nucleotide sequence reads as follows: TGCAGCGTCTTCCCCAGAGATGCGACTGGGGCCAACGTCCTGACTTTC.